This T cell receptor (beta chain) originates from a study of blood T cells in healthy people across ages. Each donor's blood draw was around 9.1 milliliters of peripheral blood. Germline assignment: CDR1 SGHKS and CDR2 YYEKEE (reference sequence). Trimming removed 0 bases from V and 0 bases from J, with 17 bases in between. This CDR3 is built from 18 residues. A sample-barcoded 5' primer and a J-beta primer mix were used in a second PCR of about 6 to 12 cycles. TCRdb re-called the 5' RACE reads through MiXCR, storing one row per CDR3 protein. There are around 780,000 distinct CDR3 sequences in the sample; roughly 24% occur only once, and 2.5% to 3.5% lies in the top ten. This sample also appeared in a second study, on T cells of mothers and their children. From that study: Donation was provided by three healthy Caucasian mothers along with their six children.

This receptor was obtained from a boy younger than 18 in good health. J is TRBJ2-3 and V is TRBV5-5; perhaps TRBD2 as D (6 bases). The sequencing sample was made of blood. The CDR3 is CASSLVRPRGVSTDTQYF. The CDR3 DNA sequence: TGTGCCAGCAGCTTGGTCAGGCCACGCGGGGTTAGCACAGATACGCAGTATTTT.